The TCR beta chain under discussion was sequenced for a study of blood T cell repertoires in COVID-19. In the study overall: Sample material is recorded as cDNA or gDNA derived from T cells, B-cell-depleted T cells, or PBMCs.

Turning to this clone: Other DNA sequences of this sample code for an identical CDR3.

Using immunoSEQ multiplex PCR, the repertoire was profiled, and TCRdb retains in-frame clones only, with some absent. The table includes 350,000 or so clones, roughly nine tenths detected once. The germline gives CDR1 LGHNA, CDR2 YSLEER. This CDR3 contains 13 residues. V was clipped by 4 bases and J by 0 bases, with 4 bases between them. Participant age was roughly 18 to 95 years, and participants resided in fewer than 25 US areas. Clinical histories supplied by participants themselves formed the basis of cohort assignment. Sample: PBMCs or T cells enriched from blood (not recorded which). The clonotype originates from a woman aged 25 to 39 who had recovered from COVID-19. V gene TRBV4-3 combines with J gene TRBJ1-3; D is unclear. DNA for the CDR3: TGCGCCAGCAGCCCGTACTCTGGAAACACCATATATTTT. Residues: CASSPYSGNTIYF.